This T cell receptor (beta chain) was captured by sequencing in a study of cytomegalovirus exposure and HLA in healthy donors. General study results and limits: Testing in vitro showed a few CMV-associated chains specific for CMV antigens. The records held CMV serostatus as the only immune exposure information. The authors excluded some V segments, including TRBV6-2 and TRBV6-3, as indistinguishable.

This CDR3 has 15 residues. V lost 5 bases and J lost 3; bases outside the gene matches: 8. Per the germline V gene, CDR1 is MDHEN and CDR2 is SYDVKM. A remark on this clone: Its antigen is currently unknown.

The PCR contained 60 Vbeta and 13 Jbeta primers. This table comes from immunoSEQ multiplex PCR, and its TCRdb copy is limited to in-frame clones, with some not included. The sample records approximately 170,000 clones, 60% to 80% being singletons. The specimen was PBMCs. This chain joins TRBV28 and TRBJ1-1, with 8 bases aligning to TRBD1. The TCR sequence derives from a male donor in good health and CMV-seronegative. The DNA of the CDR3 is TGTGCCAGCAGTATGCCCGGGACAGGCTACACTGAAGCTTTCTTT. Amino acids: CASSMPGTGYTEAFF.